The 29 T cell receptor beta chains listed next were all sequenced from one sample in a study of T cell responses to AZD1222 COVID-19 vaccine. Here immunoSEQ multiplex PCR was the method, and the copy in TCRdb shows in-frame clones only, minus some. The sample contains 130,000 to 150,000 clones, 89% of which appear only once. The material sequenced was peripheral blood, taken on day 0 of AZD1222 vaccination. The receptors were gathered from an adult in good health.

This clone was observed a single time. J is TRBJ2-1 and V is TRBV5-1; 10 bases are shared with TRBD2. CDR3 length: 17 amino acids. Germline V lookup: CDR1 SGHRS, CDR2 YFSETQ. J gave up 3 bases and V 0 bases, and 6 bases lay outside the gene matches. In nucleotides, the CDR3 is TGCGCCAGCAGCTTGGCTTTAGCGGGAGGAGTCTACAATGAGCAGTTCTTC. It yields the protein CASSLALAGGVYNEQFF.

The CDR3 bases are TGTGCCAGCGGGACCACTAGCAATCAGCCCCAGCATTTT. This codes for CASGTTSNQPQHF. V and J are TRBV2 and TRBJ1-5, with a tentative D call TRBD1 (5 bases). The CDR3 is 13 amino acids. Germline V CDR1 and CDR2: SNHLY, FYNNEI. The V gene lost 8 bases and the J gene lost 0 bases, with 8 bases spanning the gap.

The chain couples TRBV28 to TRBJ1-2, with 8 nucleotides matching TRBD1. CDR1 and CDR2 (germline): MDHEN, SYDVKM. The CDR3 spans 13 residues. Trimming at V came to 5 bases and at J to 5 bases, leaving 4 bases not matched to a gene. This CDR3 is CASSQGAVYGYTF. CDR3 nucleotides: TGTGCCAGCAGTCAGGGGGCGGTTTATGGCTACACCTTC.

The CDR3 DNA reads as TGTGCCAGCAGATACTCGGACAGGGTCAATGAGCAGTTCTTC. This translates into CASRYSDRVNEQFF. This sequence joins TRBV27 and TRBJ2-1; 8 bases map to TRBD1. Per the germline V gene, CDR1 is MNHEY and CDR2 is SMNVEV (reference sequence). With 6 bases clipped from V and 6 bases from J, the junction kept 7 bases outside the gene matches. The CDR3 totals 14 residues.

This sequence joins TRBV6-5 and TRBJ1-3; D is ambiguous. V shed 5 bases and J shed 4 bases, with 15 bases lying between them. Germline V lookup: CDR1 MNHEY, CDR2 SVGAGI. The CDR3 runs 15 residues. CDR3 residues: CASSTQGILGNTIYF. As DNA, the CDR3 is TGTGCCAGCAGTACCCAAGGGATCCTCGGAAACACCATATATTTT.

This clone was counted a few times. V is TRBV5-1 and J is TRBJ2-1; the D gene could be TRBD1 or TRBD2 (5 bases each). Trimming removed 4 bases at V and 5 bases at J, with 10 bases between. CDR1 is SGHRS, CDR2 YFSETQ, per germline. This CDR3 comprises 13 residues. This CDR3 reads CASSPGPDNEQFF. The CDR3 bases are TGCGCCAGCAGCCCGGGACCTGACAATGAGCAGTTCTTC.

The CDR3 loop reads CATAIGGAGSTDTQYF. The CDR3 bases are TGTGCCACTGCCATCGGGGGTGCGGGTAGCACAGATACGCAGTATTTT. V usage is TRBV6-4 and J usage is TRBJ2-3, with D perhaps TRBD2 (6 bases). CDR3 length: 16 residues. CDR1 is MRHNA and CDR2 is SNTAGT in the germline V gene. V was pared by 10 bases and J by 0 bases, with 20 bases between.

The gene calls are TRBV5-4 and TRBJ1-3; possibly TRBD1 for D (6 bases). The germline V gene has CDR1 SGHNT and CDR2 YYREEE (reference sequence). V shed 3 bases and J shed 0 bases, with 13 bases lying between them. The CDR3 extends over 16 amino acids. As DNA, the CDR3 is TGTGCCAGCAGCTGGAGAGGACAGCGCTCTGGAAACACCATATATTTT. It codes for CASSWRGQRSGNTIYF.

V gene TRBV7-3 combines with J gene TRBJ2-2; 8 nucleotides agree with TRBD2. Germline assignment: CDR1 SGHTA and CDR2 FQGTGA. V lost 5 bases, J lost 6 bases, and 11 bases stayed unmatched. The CDR3 is 16 residues long. The CDR3 loop is CASSRPPSGSAGELFF. CDR3 nucleotides: TGTGCCAGCAGCAGACCCCCCAGCGGGAGTGCCGGGGAGCTGTTTTTT.

The rearrangement links TRBV11-2 to TRBJ1-1; 7 positions match TRBD1. V dropped 6 bases and J dropped 5; count of bases not matched to a gene: 12. The germline V gene encodes CDR1 SGHAT and CDR2 FQNNGV. This CDR3 spans 15 amino acids. The CDR3 region is CASRPTPHRGTEAFF. The DNA of the CDR3 is TGTGCCAGCAGACCCACCCCCCACAGGGGAACTGAAGCTTTCTTT. Full variable domain (remainder filled in from reference TRBV11-2 and TRBJ1-1): EAGVAQSPRYKIIEKRQSVAFWCNPISGHATLYWYQQILGQGPKLLIQFQNNGVVDDSQLPKDRFSAERLKGVDSTLKIQPAKLEDSAVYLCASRPTPHRGTEAFFGQGTRLTVV.

The chain uses TRBV4-2 and TRBJ1-5; D unclear. Trimming took off 4 bases at V and 5 bases at J, with 12 bases between the two ends. The length of the CDR3 is 14 residues. The V gene's germline CDR1 is LGHNA and CDR2 YNFKEQ. Written as DNA, the CDR3 is TGTGCCAGCAGCCGAGGACTCGCGGATCAGCCCCAGCATTTT. It specifies CASSRGLADQPQHF.

The rearrangement links TRBV7-7 to TRBJ1-1; no clear D gene. This CDR3 is 13 amino acids long. From germline, CDR1 is SSHAT and CDR2 FNYEAQ (reference sequence). V was trimmed by 1 base and J by 7 bases, leaving 10 bases between them. Here the CDR3 DNA reads TGTGCCAGCAGCTTAGGTCCGGCCTATGAAGCTTTCTTT. Translated, it gives CASSLGPAYEAFF. Supplemented by reference TRBV7-7 and TRBJ1-1, the full variable domain reads GAGVSQSPRYKVTKRGQDVTLRCDPISSHATLYWYQQALGQGPEFLTYFNYEAQPDKSGLPSDRFSAERPEGSISTLTIQRTEQRDSAMYRCASSLGPAYEAFFGQGTRLTVV.

The chain couples TRBV4-3 to TRBJ2-7, with 13 bases identical to TRBD2. The CDR3 has 19 residues. Germline CDR1 is LGHNA and CDR2 is YSLEER. Trimming cost V 4 bases and J 0 bases; bases outside gene matches: 12. The CDR3 reads CASSRKRLAGGPSSYEQYF. Here the CDR3 DNA reads TGCGCCAGCAGCCGCAAACGACTAGCGGGAGGCCCGAGCTCCTACGAGCAGTACTTC.

The rearrangement links TRBV7-3 to TRBJ2-2; D is perhaps TRBD1 (5 bases). Trimming stripped 5 bases from V and 6 bases from J, with 13 bases between. Per the germline V gene, CDR1 is SGHTA and CDR2 is FQGTGA. CDR3 length: 14 residues. CDR3 protein: CASSPDIISGELFF. CDR3 nucleotides: TGTGCCAGCAGCCCGGACATTATCTCCGGGGAGCTGTTTTTT. Variable domain in full (rest from reference TRBV7-3 and TRBJ2-2): GAGVSQTPSNKVTEKGKYVELRCDPISGHTALYWYRQSLGQGPEFLIYFQGTGAADDSGLPNDRFFAVRPEGSVSTLKIQRTERGDSAVYLCASSPDIISGELFFGEGSRLTVL.

This clone showed up just once. V is TRBV7-9 and J is TRBJ2-7; no reliable D call. Per germline, CDR1 SEHNR and CDR2 FQNEAQ (reference sequence). The CDR3 has 13 amino acids. V was trimmed by 0 bases and J by 6 bases, leaving 9 bases between them. The DNA for the CDR3 is TGTGCCAGCAGCTTAGCAGGGTCGGGCGAGCAGTACTTC. This translates into CASSLAGSGEQYF.

The chain links TRBV4-1 to TRBJ1-5; D is ambiguous. Germline CDR1 MGHRA, CDR2 YSYEKL. Trimming pared 1 base from V and 5 bases from J, leaving 3 bases between. The CDR3 length is 12 residues. The CDR3 reads CASSQGDQPQHF. DNA for the CDR3: TGCGCCAGCAGCCAAGGCGATCAGCCCCAGCATTTT.

The chain employs TRBV7-2 and TRBJ1-2, with D uncertain. The CDR3 runs 13 residues. The V end lost 1 base, the J end lost 1 base, and 4 bases lay between the germline ends. CDR1 and CDR2 (germline): SGHTA, FQGNSA. CDR3: CASSLEHNYGYTF. CDR3 coding DNA: TGTGCCAGCAGCTTAGAGCATAACTATGGCTACACCTTC.

The CDR3 protein is CAWGNRQGFGGELFF. The CDR3 DNA follows: TGTGCCTGGGGAAATCGACAGGGTTTCGGCGGGGAGCTGTTTTTT. This chain connects TRBV30 to TRBJ2-2, with TRBD1 matching 7 bases. Germline values: CDR1 GTSNPN, CDR2 SVGIG (reference sequence). Trimming cost V 5 bases and J 7 bases; bases outside gene matches: 13. CDR3 length: 15 residues.

V and J are TRBV3-1 (or the pseudogene TRBV3-2) and TRBJ2-1; no reliable D call. The CDR3 is 18 amino acids. Trimming stripped 0 bases from V and 6 bases from J, with 21 bases between. Per germline, CDR1 LGHDT and CDR2 YNNKEL (reference sequence). The CDR3 sequence is CASSQEPTYALRVNEQFF. The DNA for the CDR3 is TGTGCCAGCAGCCAAGAGCCTACGTATGCGCTTAGGGTCAATGAGCAGTTCTTC.

This clone has just a few counts. The J gene is TRBJ1-5, the V gene TRBV5-3; 10 bases are shared with TRBD1. TRBV5-3 is known as an ORF, though its function is uncertain. The CDR3 consists of 19 residues. Trimming cost V 6 bases and J 4 bases; bases outside gene matches: 19. The CDR3 nucleotides are TGTGCCAGAATCGACCCGGGCGCCTATGGACAGGGGGGAAATCAGCCCCAGCATTTT. This gives the protein CARIDPGAYGQGGNQPQHF.

There are a few counts of this clone. The V and J genes are TRBV2 and TRBJ2-1; D gene uncertain. This CDR3 is built from 12 residues. V was cut by 6 bases and J by 4 bases, with 7 bases left in between. The V gene's germline CDR1 is SNHLY and CDR2 FYNNEI. The CDR3 DNA follows: TGTGCCAGCAGGGGTCTTTACAATGAGCAGTTCTTC. Translating it yields CASRGLYNEQFF.

This rearrangement joins TRBV7-9 to TRBJ1-4; D is unclear. From germline, CDR1 is SEHNR and CDR2 FQNEAQ (reference sequence). The CDR3 spans 14 residues. V dropped 2 bases and J dropped 6 bases, with 10 bases sitting between them. The chain's CDR3 is CASSLFGLDEKLFF. The DNA of the CDR3 is TGTGCCAGCAGCTTATTCGGATTAGATGAAAAACTGTTTTTT.

V is TRBV18 and J is TRBJ1-1; D is uncertain. CDR1 and CDR2 from the germline V gene are KGHSH and LQKENI. The V gene lost 3 bases and the J gene lost 7 bases, with 9 bases spanning the gap. The CDR3 runs to 12 residues. In DNA form, the CDR3 reads TGTGCCAGCTCACCGGAGGGAGGTGAAGCTTTCTTT. It yields the protein CASSPEGGEAFF.

The chain combines TRBV5-4 with TRBJ2-2, with 9 bases fitting TRBD1. After removal of 1 base from V and 14 bases from J, the junction contained 12 bases not matched to a gene. The germline V gene encodes CDR1 SGHNT and CDR2 YYREEE (reference sequence). The CDR3 has 15 amino acids. This CDR3 is CASSLTGTGKKQLFF. The CDR3 nucleotides are TGTGCCAGCAGCTTGACTGGGACAGGGAAAAAACAACTGTTTTTT.

This rearrangement joins TRBV6-5 to TRBJ2-5; D is uncertain. Germline V lookup: CDR1 MNHEY, CDR2 SVGAGI. The CDR3 is 11 amino acids. V was clipped by 6 bases and J by 5 bases, with 7 bases between them. The CDR3: CASSLGETQYF. The DNA for the CDR3 is TGTGCCAGCAGCCTCGGGGAGACCCAGTACTTC.

The V call is TRBV18, the J call TRBJ1-4, with 8 positions matching TRBD1. The CDR3 contains 16 residues. Germline loops: CDR1 KGHSH, CDR2 LQKENI. V shed 3 bases and J 0 bases; nucleotides not matched to a gene: 3. The CDR3 nucleotides are TGTGCCAGCTCACCTGGGACAGGCGCAACTAATGAAAAACTGTTTTTT. As protein: CASSPGTGATNEKLFF.

The rearrangement links TRBV6-5 to TRBJ2-3; unclear D gene. The CDR3 totals 14 residues. Trimming took 2 bases from V and 2 from J, leaving 8 bases between them. Germline CDR1 reads MNHEY; CDR2 reads SVGAGI. The chain's CDR3 is CASSYVQDTDTQYF. CDR3 bases: TGTGCCAGCAGTTACGTGCAGGACACAGATACGCAGTATTTT.

The rearrangement joins TRBV7-2 to TRBJ1-2; D is unresolved. CDR1 is SGHTA, CDR2 FQGNSA, per germline. This CDR3 comprises 13 residues. Trimming cost V 5 bases and J 3 bases, with 10 bases left between them. CDR3 residues: CASSPRFHYGYTF. The CDR3, as DNA: TGTGCCAGCAGCCCCAGGTTTCACTATGGCTACACCTTC.

This clone was counted only a few times. This rearrangement joins TRBV12-5 to TRBJ2-1, with D possibly matching TRBD1 (6 bases). CDR3 length: 13 residues. With 0 bases removed from V and 13 bases from J, the gap between germline ends came to 13 bases. The germline V gene has CDR1 LGHNT and CDR2 FRNRAP. CDR3 nucleotide sequence: TGTGCTAGTGGTTTGGTTAACAGGGTGGGACAGTTCTTC. This sequence encodes CASGLVNRVGQFF.